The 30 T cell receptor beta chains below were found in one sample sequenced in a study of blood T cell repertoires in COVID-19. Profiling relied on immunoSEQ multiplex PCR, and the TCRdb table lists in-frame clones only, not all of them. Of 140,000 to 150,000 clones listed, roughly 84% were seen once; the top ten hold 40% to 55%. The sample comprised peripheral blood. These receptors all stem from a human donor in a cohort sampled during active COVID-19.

CDR3 amino acids: CAPGGSTDTQYF. The CDR3 DNA is TGTGCCCCCGGGGGGAGCACAGATACGCAGTATTTT. The chain combines TRBV7-3 with TRBJ2-3, with 7 bases identical to TRBD2. The CDR3 extends over 12 amino acids. Germline assignment: CDR1 SGHTA and CDR2 FQGTGA. The junction had 2 bases not matched to a gene; V was cut back by 11 bases and J by 0 bases.

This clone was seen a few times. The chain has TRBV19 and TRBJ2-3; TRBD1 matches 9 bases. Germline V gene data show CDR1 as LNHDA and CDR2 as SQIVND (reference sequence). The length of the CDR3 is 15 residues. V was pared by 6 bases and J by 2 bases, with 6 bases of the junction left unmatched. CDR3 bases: TGTGCCAGTAGCGGACAGGGGATGACCACAGATACGCAGTATTTT. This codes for CASSGQGMTTDTQYF.

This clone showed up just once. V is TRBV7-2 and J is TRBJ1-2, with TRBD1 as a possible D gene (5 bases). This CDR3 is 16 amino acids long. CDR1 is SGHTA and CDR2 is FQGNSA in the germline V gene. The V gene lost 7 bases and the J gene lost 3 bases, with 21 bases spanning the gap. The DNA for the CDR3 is TGTGCCAGCATCACAAACCCCATGGGGGGACACTATGGCTACACCTTC. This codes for CASITNPMGGHYGYTF.

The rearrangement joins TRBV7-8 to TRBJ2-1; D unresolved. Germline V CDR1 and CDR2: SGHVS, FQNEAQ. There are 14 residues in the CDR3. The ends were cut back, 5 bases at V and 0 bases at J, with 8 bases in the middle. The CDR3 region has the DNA TGTGCCAGCAGCAAGGAGAGCTCCTACAATGAGCAGTTCTTC. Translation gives CASSKESSYNEQFF.

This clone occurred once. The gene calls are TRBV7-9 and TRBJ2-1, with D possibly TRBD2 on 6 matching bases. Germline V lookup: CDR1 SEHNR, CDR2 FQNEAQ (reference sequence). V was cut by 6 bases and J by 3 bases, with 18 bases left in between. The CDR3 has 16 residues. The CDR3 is CASSPVRVADYNEQFF. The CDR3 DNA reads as TGTGCCAGCAGTCCCGTCAGGGTAGCGGACTACAATGAGCAGTTCTTC.

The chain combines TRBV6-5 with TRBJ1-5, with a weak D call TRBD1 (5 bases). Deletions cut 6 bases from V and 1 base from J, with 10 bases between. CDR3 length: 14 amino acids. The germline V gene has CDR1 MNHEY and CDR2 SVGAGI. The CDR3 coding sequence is TGTGCCAGCAGGAGGGGAGGGAGCAATCAGCCCCAGCATTTT. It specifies CASRRGGSNQPQHF.

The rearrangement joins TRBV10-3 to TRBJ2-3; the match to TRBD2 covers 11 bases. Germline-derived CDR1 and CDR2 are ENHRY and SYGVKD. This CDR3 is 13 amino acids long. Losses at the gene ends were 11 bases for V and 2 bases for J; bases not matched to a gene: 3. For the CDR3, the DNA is TGTGCCGTACTAGCGGGGGTCACAGATACGCAGTATTTT. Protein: CAVLAGVTDTQYF.

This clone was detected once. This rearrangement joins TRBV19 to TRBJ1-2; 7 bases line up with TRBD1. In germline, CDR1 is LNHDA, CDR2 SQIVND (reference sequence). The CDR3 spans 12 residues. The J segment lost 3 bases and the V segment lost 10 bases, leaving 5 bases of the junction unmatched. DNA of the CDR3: TGTGCCACGAGACAGGGTGACTATGGCTACACCTTC. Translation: CATRQGDYGYTF.

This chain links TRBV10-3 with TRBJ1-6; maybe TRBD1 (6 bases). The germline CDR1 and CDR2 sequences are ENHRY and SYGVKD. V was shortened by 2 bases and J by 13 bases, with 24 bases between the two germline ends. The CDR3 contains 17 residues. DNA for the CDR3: TGTGCCATCAGTGAGAGGAGCCCAGGGGCGAGGGGGATGCCCCTCCACTTT. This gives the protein CAISERSPGARGMPLHF.

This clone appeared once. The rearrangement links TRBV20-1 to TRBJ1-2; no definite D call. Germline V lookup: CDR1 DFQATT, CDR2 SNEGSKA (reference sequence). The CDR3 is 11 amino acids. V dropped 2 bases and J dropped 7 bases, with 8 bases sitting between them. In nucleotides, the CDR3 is TGCAGTGCTAGATTTGGGAGTGGCTACACCTTC. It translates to CSARFGSGYTF.

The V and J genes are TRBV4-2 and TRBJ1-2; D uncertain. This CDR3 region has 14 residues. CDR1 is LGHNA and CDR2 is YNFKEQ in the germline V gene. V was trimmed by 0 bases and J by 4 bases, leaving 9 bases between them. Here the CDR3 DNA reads TGTGCCAGCAGCCAAGAGGAGGGCGGCTATGGCTACACCTTC. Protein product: CASSQEEGGYGYTF.

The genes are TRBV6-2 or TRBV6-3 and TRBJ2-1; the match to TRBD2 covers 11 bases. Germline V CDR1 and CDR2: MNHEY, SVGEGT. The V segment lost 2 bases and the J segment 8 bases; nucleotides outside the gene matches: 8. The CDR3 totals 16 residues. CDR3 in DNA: TGTGCCAGCAGTTACGAGGGACTAGCGGCCAAGGATGAGCAGTTCTTC. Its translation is CASSYEGLAAKDEQFF.

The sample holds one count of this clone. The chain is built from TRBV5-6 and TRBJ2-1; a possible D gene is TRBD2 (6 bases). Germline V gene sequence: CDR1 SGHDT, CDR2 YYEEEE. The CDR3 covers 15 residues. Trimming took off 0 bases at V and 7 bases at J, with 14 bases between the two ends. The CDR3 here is CASSLGAGWENEQFF. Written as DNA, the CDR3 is TGTGCCAGCAGCTTGGGGGCGGGATGGGAGAATGAGCAGTTCTTC.

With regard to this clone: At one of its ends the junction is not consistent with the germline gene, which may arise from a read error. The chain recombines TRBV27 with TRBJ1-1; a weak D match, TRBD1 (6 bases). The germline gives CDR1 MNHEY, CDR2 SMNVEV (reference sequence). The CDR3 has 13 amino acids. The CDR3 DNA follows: TGTGCCAGCAGTTTGGCGGGGGCAGGAAAGTGTATCTTT. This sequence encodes CASSLAGAGKCIF.

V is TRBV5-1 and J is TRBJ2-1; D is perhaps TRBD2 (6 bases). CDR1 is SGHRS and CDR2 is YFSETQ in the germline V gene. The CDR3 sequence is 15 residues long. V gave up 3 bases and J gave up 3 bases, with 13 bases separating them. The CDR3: CASSYLSGVYNEQFF. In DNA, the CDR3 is TGCGCCAGCAGCTACCTATCGGGGGTCTACAATGAGCAGTTCTTC.

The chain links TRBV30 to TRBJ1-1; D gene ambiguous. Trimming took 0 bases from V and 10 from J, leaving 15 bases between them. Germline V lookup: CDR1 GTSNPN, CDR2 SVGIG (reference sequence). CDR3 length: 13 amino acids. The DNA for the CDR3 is TGTGCCTGGAGTGTCCCAGGCCAAAAGGTAGCTTTCTTT. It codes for CAWSVPGQKVAFF.

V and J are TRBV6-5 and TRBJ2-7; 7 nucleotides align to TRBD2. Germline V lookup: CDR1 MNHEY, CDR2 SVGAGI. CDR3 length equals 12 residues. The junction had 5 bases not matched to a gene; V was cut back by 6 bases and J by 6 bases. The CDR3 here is CASRPSGGEQYF. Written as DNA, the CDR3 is TGTGCCAGCAGACCCTCGGGGGGCGAGCAGTACTTC.

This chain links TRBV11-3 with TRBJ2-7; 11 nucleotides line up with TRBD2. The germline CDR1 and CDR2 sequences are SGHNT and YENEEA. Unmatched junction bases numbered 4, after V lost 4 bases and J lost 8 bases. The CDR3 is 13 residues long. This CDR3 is CASSWLAGGQQYV. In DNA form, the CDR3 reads TGTGCCAGCAGCTGGTTAGCGGGAGGGCAGCAGTACGTC.

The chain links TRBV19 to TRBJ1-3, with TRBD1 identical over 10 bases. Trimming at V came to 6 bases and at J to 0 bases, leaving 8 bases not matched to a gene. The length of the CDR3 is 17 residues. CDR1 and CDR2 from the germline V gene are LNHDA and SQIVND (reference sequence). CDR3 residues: CASSPGTGATSGNTIYF. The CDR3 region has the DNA TGTGCCAGTAGCCCTGGGACAGGGGCGACCTCTGGAAACACCATATATTTT. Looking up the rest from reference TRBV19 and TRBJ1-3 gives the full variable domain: DGGITQSPKYLFRKEGQNVTLSCEQNLNHDAMYWYRQDPGQGLRLIYYSQIVNDFQKGDIAEGYSVSREKKESFPLTVTSAQKNPTAFYLCASSPGTGATSGNTIYFGEGSWLTVV.

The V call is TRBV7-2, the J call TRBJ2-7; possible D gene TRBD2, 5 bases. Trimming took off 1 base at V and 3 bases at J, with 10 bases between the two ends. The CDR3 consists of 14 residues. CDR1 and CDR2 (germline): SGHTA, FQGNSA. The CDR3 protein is CASSLGDYRYEQYF. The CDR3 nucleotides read TGTGCCAGCAGCTTAGGAGACTACCGCTACGAGCAGTACTTC.

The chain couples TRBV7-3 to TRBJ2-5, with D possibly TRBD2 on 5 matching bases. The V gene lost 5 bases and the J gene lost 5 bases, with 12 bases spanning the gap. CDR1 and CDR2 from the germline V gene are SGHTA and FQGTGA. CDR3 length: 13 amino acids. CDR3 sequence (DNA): TGTGCCAGCAGCACCGGTCCGGGGGAGACCCAGTACTTC. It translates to CASSTGPGETQYF. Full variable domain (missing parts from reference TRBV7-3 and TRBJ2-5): GAGVSQTPSNKVTEKGKYVELRCDPISGHTALYWYRQSLGQGPEFLIYFQGTGAADDSGLPNDRFFAVRPEGSVSTLKIQRTERGDSAVYLCASSTGPGETQYFGPGTRLLVL.

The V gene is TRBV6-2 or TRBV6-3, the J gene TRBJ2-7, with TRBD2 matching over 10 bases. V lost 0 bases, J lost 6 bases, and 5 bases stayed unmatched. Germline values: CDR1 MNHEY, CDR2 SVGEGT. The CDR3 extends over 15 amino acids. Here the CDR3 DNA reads TGTGCCAGCAGTTACTCGACTAGCGGGTCGTCCGAGCAGTACGTC. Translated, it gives CASSYSTSGSSEQYV.

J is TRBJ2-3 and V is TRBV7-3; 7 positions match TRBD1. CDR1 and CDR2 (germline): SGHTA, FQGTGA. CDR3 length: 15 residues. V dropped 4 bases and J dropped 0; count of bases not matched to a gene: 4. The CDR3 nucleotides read TGTGCCAGCAGCTACAGGGGAACTAGCACAGATACGCAGTATTTT. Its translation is CASSYRGTSTDTQYF. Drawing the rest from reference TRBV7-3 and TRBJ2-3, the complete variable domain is GAGVSQTPSNKVTEKGKYVELRCDPISGHTALYWYRQSLGQGPEFLIYFQGTGAADDSGLPNDRFFAVRPEGSVSTLKIQRTERGDSAVYLCASSYRGTSTDTQYFGPGTRLTVL.

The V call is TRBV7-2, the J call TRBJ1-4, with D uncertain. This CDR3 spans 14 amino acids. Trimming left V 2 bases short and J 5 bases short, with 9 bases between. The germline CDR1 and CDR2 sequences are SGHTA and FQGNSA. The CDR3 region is CASSLTTLNEKLFF. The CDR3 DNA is TGTGCCAGCAGCTTAACTACTCTGAATGAAAAACTGTTTTTT.

CDR3 nucleotides: TGTGCCAGCAGCGCGACAGTTTTTACTGAAGCTTTCTTT. Its translation: CASSATVFTEAFF. The chain is built from TRBV7-3 and TRBJ1-1; maybe TRBD1 (5 bases). The V end lost 5 bases, the J end lost 5 bases, and 12 bases lay between the germline ends. Germline loops: CDR1 SGHTA, CDR2 FQGTGA. This CDR3 is built from 13 residues. Together with reference TRBV7-3 and TRBJ1-1, the CDR3 gives the full variable domain: GAGVSQTPSNKVTEKGKYVELRCDPISGHTALYWYRQSLGQGPEFLIYFQGTGAADDSGLPNDRFFAVRPEGSVSTLKIQRTERGDSAVYLCASSATVFTEAFFGQGTRLTVV.

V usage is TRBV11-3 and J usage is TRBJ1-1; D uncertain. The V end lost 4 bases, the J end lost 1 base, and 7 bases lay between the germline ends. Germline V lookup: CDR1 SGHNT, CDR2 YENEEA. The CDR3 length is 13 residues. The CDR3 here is CASSSQTNTEAFF. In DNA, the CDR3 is TGTGCCAGCAGCTCACAAACGAACACTGAAGCTTTCTTT.

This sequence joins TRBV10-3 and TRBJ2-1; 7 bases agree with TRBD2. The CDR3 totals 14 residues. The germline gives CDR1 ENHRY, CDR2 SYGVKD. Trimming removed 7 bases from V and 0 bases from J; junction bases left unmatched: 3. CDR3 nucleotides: TGTGCCATCATGGGCGGGAGCTCCTACAATGAGCAGTTCTTC. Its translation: CAIMGGSSYNEQFF.

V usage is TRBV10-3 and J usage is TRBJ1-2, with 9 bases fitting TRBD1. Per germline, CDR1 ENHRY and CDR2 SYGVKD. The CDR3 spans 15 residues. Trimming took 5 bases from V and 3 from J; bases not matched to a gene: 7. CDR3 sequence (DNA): TGTGCCATCAGTTTTACAGGGGGCGCAGACTATGGCTACACCTTC. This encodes CAISFTGGADYGYTF.

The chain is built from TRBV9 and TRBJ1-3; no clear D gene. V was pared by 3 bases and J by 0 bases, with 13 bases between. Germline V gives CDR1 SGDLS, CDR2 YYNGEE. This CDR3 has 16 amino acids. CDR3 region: CASSAHTRSSGNTIYF. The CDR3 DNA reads TGTGCCAGCAGCGCTCACACGAGGAGCTCTGGAAACACCATATATTTT.

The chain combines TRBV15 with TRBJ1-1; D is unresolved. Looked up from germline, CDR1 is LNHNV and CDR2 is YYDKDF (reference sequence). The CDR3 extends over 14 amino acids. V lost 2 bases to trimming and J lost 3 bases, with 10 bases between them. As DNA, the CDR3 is TGTGCCACCAGCAGACCAGACACATACACTGAAGCTTTCTTT. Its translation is CATSRPDTYTEAFF.